This TCR beta chain was recovered during a study of T cell changes during pregnancy in multiple sclerosis. Assay used: immunoSEQ multiplex PCR; TCRdb lists only in-frame clones, some missing. The table shows 35,000 to 45,000 clones, with 70% to 90% occurring only once. The V gene end was trimmed by 6 bases and the J gene end by 6 bases; junction bases not matched to a gene: 4. Germline V CDR1 and CDR2: MNHEY, SVGAGI. CDR3 length equals 13 residues. This specimen was CD4+ T cells from peripheral blood mononuclear cells, taken after pregnancy. This receptor was obtained from a female donor with multiple sclerosis, enrolled in a pregnancy study. This sequence joins TRBV6-5 and TRBJ1-5; 8 bases align to TRBD1. The CDR3 coding sequence is TGTGCCAGCAGCTCAGGGGGCGGTCAGCCCCAGCATTTT. It specifies CASSSGGGQPQHF.